This is a list of T cell receptor beta chains from one sample in a study of blood T cell repertoires in COVID-19. Sequencing used immunoSEQ multiplex PCR; TCRdb keeps in-frame clones, though not all of them. The sample yields 230,000 or so clones, about 86% seen once. Source material: peripheral blood. These receptors originate from a middle-aged man with active or convalescent COVID-19. Each CDR3 is given with its conserved first and last residue. Fields, in order: J gene, D gene, V gene, clone size, CDR3 protein, CDR3 DNA. A D gene is named only where the DNA matches it firmly. Clone size is not always given. Where it is, it says once, few, many or a class for expanded clones.

>TRBJ1-5|NA|TRBV5-1|NA
CASSLESGNQPQHF
TGCGCCAGCAGCTTGGAGTCAGGCAATCAGCCCCAGCATTTT
>TRBJ2-5|NA|TRBV24-1|NA
CATSDPGQSRDQYF
TGTGCCACCAGTGATCCCGGACAGTCAAGGGACCAGTACTTC
>TRBJ2-1|NA|TRBV29-1|NA
CSVEDPASSYNEQFF
TGCAGCGTTGAAGACCCCGCGAGCTCCTACAATGAGCAGTTCTTC
>TRBJ2-1|TRBD1|TRBV19|NA
CASSLVDRGSYNEQFF
TGTGCCAGTAGTCTAGTTGACAGGGGCTCCTACAATGAGCAGTTCTTC
>TRBJ2-5|NA|TRBV29-1|NA
CSVEGKGEQETQYF
TGCAGCGTTGAAGGGAAAGGGGAACAAGAGACCCAGTACTTC
>TRBJ1-3|NA|TRBV4-1|NA
CASSQALDRGNTIYF
TGCGCCAGCAGCCAAGCCTTAGACAGGGGAAACACCATATATTTT
>TRBJ2-2|NA|TRBV24-1|NA
CATSDLQGRVKNTGELFF
TGTGCCACCAGTGATTTGCAGGGCCGGGTTAAAAACACCGGGGAGCTGTTTTTT
>TRBJ1-2|NA|TRBV19|few
CASSIIGYGYTF
TGTGCCAGTAGTATAATCGGCTATGGCTACACCTTC
>TRBJ1-5|TRBD1|TRBV5-1|once
CASSLQGGSNQPQHF
TGCGCCAGCAGCTTGCAAGGGGGCAGTAACCAGCCCCAGCATTTT
>TRBJ2-2|TRBD1|TRBV29-1|NA
CSVATGPNTGELFF
TGCAGCGTCGCGACAGGGCCTAACACCGGGGAGCTGTTTTTT
>TRBJ2-5|TRBD2|TRBV30|NA
CAWSYPGGRETQYF
TGTGCCTGGAGCTATCCGGGAGGGAGAGAGACCCAGTACTTC
>TRBJ1-4|NA|TRBV6-2/TRBV6-3|NA
CASSWGDRWREKLFF
TGTGCCAGCAGCTGGGGAGACCGCTGGCGAGAAAAACTGTTTTTT
>TRBJ2-3|TRBD1|TRBV7-9|NA
CASSLDSGGGTDTQYF
TGTGCCAGCAGCTTGGACTCAGGGGGTGGCACAGATACGCAGTATTTT
>TRBJ2-1|NA|TRBV29-1|NA
CSVEEGGAINEQFF
TGCAGCGTTGAAGAGGGGGGGGCCATCAATGAGCAGTTCTTC
>TRBJ2-7|TRBD2|TRBV7-2|NA
CASSLDHRLAGIYEQYF
TGTGCCAGCAGCTTAGATCATCGGCTAGCGGGGATCTACGAGCAGTACTTC
>TRBJ2-5|NA|TRBV24-1|NA
CATSDFHQETQYF
TGTGCCACCAGTGATTTCCATCAAGAGACCCAGTACTTC
>TRBJ1-5|TRBD1|TRBV19|NA
CATRQGGGNQPQHF
TGTGCCACCAGACAGGGGGGGGGCAATCAGCCCCAGCATTTT
>TRBJ1-1|TRBD1|TRBV7-2|NA
CASSLKQGLYTEAFF
TGTGCCAGCAGCCTAAAACAGGGGCTTTACACTGAAGCTTTCTTT
>TRBJ1-3|NA|TRBV5-1|NA
CASSLVGGHGNTIYF
TGCGCCAGCAGCTTGGTCGGGGGGCATGGAAACACCATATATTTT
>TRBJ2-7|NA|TRBV5-5|NA
CASSLGQTPYEQYF
TGTGCCAGCAGCTTGGGACAGACTCCCTACGAGCAGTACTTC
>TRBJ2-3|TRBD2|TRBV29-1|NA
CSVGASGVSTDTQYF
TGCAGCGTTGGGGCTAGCGGGGTTAGCACAGATACGCAGTATTTT
>TRBJ1-3|NA|TRBV7-9|few
CASSLGIQASGNTIYF
TGTGCCAGCAGCTTAGGTATCCAGGCCTCTGGAAACACCATATATTTT
>TRBJ1-3|NA|TRBV30|NA
CAWRRQNGNTIYF
TGTGCCTGGAGGAGACAGAACGGAAACACCATATATTTT
>TRBJ1-5|TRBD1|TRBV28|once
CASSPRTGLSNQPQHF
TGTGCCAGCAGCCCCCGGACAGGGCTAAGCAATCAGCCCCAGCATTTT
>TRBJ1-2|TRBD1|TRBV5-1|few
CASSEATGGYGYTF
TGCGCCAGCAGCGAAGCGACAGGGGGCTATGGCTACACCTTC
>TRBJ1-4|NA|TRBV4-1|NA
CASSPRPSNNEKLFF
TGCGCCAGCAGCCCCAGGCCATCAAATAATGAAAAACTGTTTTTT
>TRBJ2-7|TRBD1|TRBV5-4|NA
CASSLIRGLSDEQYF
TGTGCCAGCAGCTTGATCAGGGGGCTTAGCGACGAGCAGTACTTC
>TRBJ1-5|NA|TRBV7-9|NA
CASSSSGAWDRNQPQHF
TGTGCCAGCAGCTCCAGCGGAGCATGGGATCGCAATCAGCCCCAGCATTTT
>TRBJ2-5|NA|TRBV5-1|NA
CASSLGRGQETQYF
TGCGCCAGCAGCTTGGGCAGGGGTCAAGAGACCCAGTACTTC
>TRBJ1-1|NA|TRBV9|NA
CASSVNTLNTEAFF
TGTGCCAGCAGCGTAAACACGCTTAACACTGAAGCTTTCTTT
>TRBJ1-2|NA|TRBV6-5|NA
CASSYGGANYGYTF
TGTGCCAGCAGTTACGGCGGGGCGAACTATGGCTACACCTTC
>TRBJ2-7|TRBD1|TRBV6-2/TRBV6-3|NA
CASSPLGDRSSYEQYF
TGTGCCAGCAGTCCCCTCGGGGACAGGAGCTCCTACGAGCAGTACTTC
>TRBJ1-2|NA|TRBV4-3|NA
CASSQDTRTDYNYGYTF
TGCGCCAGCAGCCAAGATACCCGGACGGACTATAACTATGGCTACACCTTC
>TRBJ2-7|TRBD1|TRBV12-3/TRBV12-4|NA
CASSPGGSYEQYF
TGTGCCAGCTCCCCAGGGGGTAGTTACGAGCAGTACTTC
>TRBJ2-1|NA|TRBV7-8|NA
CASSLEDSYNEQFF
TGTGCCAGCAGCTTAGAGGACAGTTACAATGAGCAGTTCTTC
>TRBJ1-1|TRBD1|TRBV30|NA
CAWSTGDRAFF
TGTGCCTGGAGCACAGGGGATAGGGCTTTCTTT
>TRBJ2-7|TRBD2|TRBV2|NA
CASISGGYEQYF
TGTGCCAGCATCAGCGGGGGCTACGAGCAGTACTTC